The 31 T cell receptor beta chains below were found in one sample sequenced in a study of blood T cells in healthy people across ages. The use of a sample-barcoded 5' primer and a J-beta primer mix characterized a second PCR of roughly 6 to 11 cycles. TCRdb re-derived calls from the 5' RACE reads in MiXCR, one entry per CDR3 protein. The sample records 700,000 or so distinct CDR3 sequences, about 20% being singletons. Sequenced material: blood. All receptors derive from a man aged 70-80 years in good health.

The table lists this clonotype with a few counts. The chain carries TRBV4-1 and TRBJ1-2, with D possibly being TRBD1 (5 bases). V lost 5 bases to trimming and J lost 6 bases, with 13 bases between them. Germline lookup yields CDR1 MGHRA and CDR2 YSYEKL. This CDR3 has 13 residues. This CDR3 is CASSDGGVDGYTF. In DNA, the CDR3 is TGCGCCAGCAGCGACGGGGGGGTTGATGGCTACACCTTC.

This chain uses TRBV9 with TRBJ2-1; D not resolved. Trimming took 1 base from V and 8 from J, leaving 10 bases between them. Germline-derived CDR1 and CDR2 are SGDLS and YYNGEE. The CDR3 runs 13 residues. DNA for the CDR3: TGTGCCAGCAGCGTAATCGGTGGAGATGAGCAGTTCTTC. Translation: CASSVIGGDEQFF.

The chain is built from TRBV12-3 or TRBV12-4 and TRBJ1-1; TRBD1 agrees at 7 bases. The CDR3 is 14 amino acids. Losses at the gene ends were 4 bases for V and 11 bases for J; bases not matched to a gene: 13. In DNA, the CDR3 is TGTGCCAGCAGTTCTCGGGCTGACAGGGCTGTTGCTTTCTTT. Its translation is CASSSRADRAVAFF.

The sample holds a few counts of this clonotype. This chain connects TRBV19 to TRBJ1-5; D is unresolved. Germline loops: CDR1 LNHDA, CDR2 SQIVND (reference sequence). The CDR3 covers 15 residues. Trimming took off 0 bases at V and 7 bases at J, with 13 bases between the two ends. CDR3 coding DNA: TGTGCCAGTAGTATAGAGGCCCAGAAGGGCCAGCCCCAGCATTTT. It encodes CASSIEAQKGQPQHF.

The V and J genes are TRBV7-2 and TRBJ1-1, with a tentative D call TRBD1 (5 bases). This CDR3 contains 14 residues. Per the germline V gene, CDR1 is SGHTA and CDR2 is FQGNSA. Between the trimmed V and J ends, which lost 8 bases and 1 base, there was a span of 14 bases. The CDR3 DNA reads as TGTGCCAGCGGTCGTTGGGGGACGAACACTGAAGCTTTCTTT. The encoded protein is CASGRWGTNTEAFF.

This clonotype was seen a few times. The chain carries TRBV20-1 and TRBJ2-7, with D unclear. Germline V gives CDR1 DFQATT, CDR2 SNEGSKA (reference sequence). Trimming removed 3 bases at V and 5 bases at J, with 2 bases between. CDR3 length: 9 amino acids. The CDR3 reads CSASHEQYF. CDR3 in DNA: TGCAGTGCTAGCCACGAGCAGTACTTC.

The chain has TRBV13 and TRBJ2-2; 12 bases match TRBD2. The germline CDR1 and CDR2 sequences are PRHDT and FYEKMQ (reference sequence). Germline trimming cut 3 bases from V and 5 bases from J; bases unmatched to any gene: 1. The CDR3 has 15 amino acids. CDR3 bases: TGTGCCAGCAGCTTCGGGACTAGCGGGACCGGGGAGCTGTTTTTT. It translates to CASSFGTSGTGELFF.

This clonotype has only a few counts. This chain connects TRBV2 to TRBJ1-5; D remains ambiguous. V was pared by 2 bases and J by 7 bases, with 12 bases between. Germline CDR1 reads SNHLY; CDR2 reads FYNNEI. This CDR3 has 14 residues. In DNA form, the CDR3 reads TGTGCCAGCAGTGAAAGCGACATTGGGCAGCCCCAGCATTTT. Protein: CASSESDIGQPQHF.

This clonotype has only a few counts. The genes are TRBV3-1 and TRBJ1-1, with D uncertain. Germline assignment: CDR1 LGHDT and CDR2 YNNKEL (reference sequence). The CDR3 sequence is 15 residues long. V lost 3 bases to trimming and J lost 6 bases, with 17 bases between them. Written as DNA, the CDR3 is TGTGCCAGCAGCCAGGGGTTACGGGTGTGGCCTGAAGCTTTCTTT. Its protein is CASSQGLRVWPEAFF.

Ten or more counts support this clonotype. J is TRBJ2-7 and V is TRBV7-8, with D tentatively TRBD1 (6 bases). Germline CDR1 is SGHVS and CDR2 is FQNEAQ. V gave up 2 bases and J gave up 0 bases, with 11 bases separating them. The CDR3 extends over 15 amino acids. The chain's CDR3 is CASSLPTGSSYEQYF. The CDR3 bases are TGTGCCAGCAGCTTACCGACAGGTTCCTCCTACGAGCAGTACTTC.

This clonotype was counted between two and nine times. The rearrangement joins TRBV5-1 to TRBJ1-1; D not certain. Looked up from germline, CDR1 is SGHRS and CDR2 is YFSETQ. The V and J ends lost 5 bases and 3 bases respectively, with 17 bases between them. This CDR3 region has 15 residues. The CDR3 DNA is TGCGCCAGCAGACGCGGTCCAACCATGGACACTGAAGCTTTCTTT. This gives the protein CASRRGPTMDTEAFF.

The chain employs TRBV7-9 and TRBJ1-1, with TRBD1 matching over 10 bases. This CDR3 has 14 residues. Trimming removed 4 bases from V and 6 bases from J; junction bases left unmatched: 5. Germline V gene lookup returns CDR1 SEHNR and CDR2 FQNEAQ (reference sequence). The CDR3 DNA reads TGTGCCAGCAGCTCGGCCGGGACAGGGGCTGAAGCTTTCTTT. Translation: CASSSAGTGAEAFF.

There are a few counts of this clonotype. V usage is TRBV5-1 and J usage is TRBJ2-3; perhaps TRBD1 as D (5 bases). V was trimmed by 2 bases and J by 3 bases, leaving 16 bases between them. The CDR3 has 16 residues. Germline V lookup: CDR1 SGHRS, CDR2 YFSETQ. CDR3 region: CASSFTRQPGTDTQYF. DNA for the CDR3: TGCGCCAGCAGCTTCACCCGACAGCCAGGGACAGATACGCAGTATTTT.

With regard to this clonotype: Compared with germline, one end of the junction differs, possibly owing to a read error. CDR3 residues: CATSDQTPEAFF. In DNA, the CDR3 is TGTGCCACCAGTGACCAAACACCTGAAGCCTTCTTT. The rearrangement joins TRBV24-1 to TRBJ1-1; no clear D. From germline, CDR1 is KGHDR and CDR2 SFDVKD. The CDR3 runs to 12 residues.

The CDR3 DNA is TGTGCCAGCAGCTATCGACACGAAGAGACCCAGTACTTC. Translation gives CASSYRHEETQYF. This chain joins TRBV3-1 and TRBJ2-5, with D unclear. This CDR3 is built from 13 residues. V was cut by 5 bases and J by 3 bases, with 10 bases left in between. Germline V CDR1 and CDR2: LGHDT, YNNKEL (reference sequence).

The chain links TRBV20-1 to TRBJ1-6; possible D gene TRBD1, 5 bases. From germline, CDR1 is DFQATT and CDR2 SNEGSKA (reference sequence). Between the trimmed V and J ends, which lost 5 bases and 6 bases, there was a span of 11 bases. This CDR3 comprises 13 residues. The CDR3 loop is CSALQGGNSPLHF. The CDR3 bases are TGCAGTGCTCTCCAGGGAGGTAATTCACCCCTCCACTTT.

This chain links TRBV5-5 with TRBJ1-4; 11 bases agree with TRBD1. The V gene end was trimmed by 5 bases and the J gene end by 14 bases; junction bases not matched to a gene: 17. The CDR3 is 16 amino acids. CDR1 is SGHKS, CDR2 YYEKEE, per germline (reference sequence). CDR3 residues: CASSTRTGGAQIGLFF. CDR3 nucleotides: TGTGCCAGCAGTACTAGGACAGGGGGCGCCCAGATTGGGCTGTTTTTT.

This clonotype showed up just a few times. The V call is TRBV27, the J call TRBJ1-4; 7 nucleotides line up with TRBD1. This CDR3 comprises 14 residues. J lost 8 bases, V lost 4 bases, and 7 bases had no gene match. Germline values: CDR1 MNHEY, CDR2 SMNVEV (reference sequence). The CDR3 here is CASSSDRTWEKLFF. In nucleotides, the CDR3 is TGTGCCAGCAGTTCGGACAGGACGTGGGAAAAACTGTTTTTT. The entire variable domain, with the rest obtained from reference TRBV27 and TRBJ1-4, is as follows: EAQVTQNPRYLITVTGKKLTVTCSQNMNHEYMSWYRQDPGLGLRQIYYSMNVEVTDKGDVPEGYKVSRKEKRNFPLILESPSPNQTSLYFCASSSDRTWEKLFFGSGTQLSVL.

This clonotype appeared a few times. The CDR3 loop is CSAKSAGSSEAFF. DNA for the CDR3: TGCAGTGCTAAGTCCGCAGGGAGCTCTGAAGCTTTCTTT. This chain links TRBV20-1 with TRBJ1-1, with a tentative D call TRBD1 (5 bases). The germline CDR1 and CDR2 sequences are DFQATT and SNEGSKA (reference sequence). The CDR3 is made up of 13 amino acids. Trimming left V 4 bases short and J 6 bases short, with 15 bases between.

There are a few counts of this clonotype. The genes are TRBV7-9 and TRBJ1-1; tentative D call: TRBD1 (5 bases). Trimming pared 5 bases from V and 10 bases from J, leaving 11 bases between. The length of the CDR3 is 11 residues. The V gene's germline CDR1 is SEHNR and CDR2 FQNEAQ (reference sequence). The chain's CDR3 is CASSQGEGAFF. CDR3 DNA: TGTGCCAGCAGCCAAGGGGAGGGAGCTTTCTTT.

The gene calls are TRBV12-3 or TRBV12-4 and TRBJ1-1; 8 nucleotides agree with TRBD1. This CDR3 is 12 amino acids long. The trim removed 6 bases at V and 10 bases at J, leaving 7 bases unmatched. CDR3 in amino acids: CASRDRDGRAFF. The DNA of the CDR3 is TGTGCCAGCAGGGACAGGGACGGTAGAGCTTTCTTT.

This clonotype was picked up a small number of times. The DNA of the CDR3 is TGTGCCAGCAGCTTATTCTCAGGGGGCACTGAAGCTTTCTTT. Protein: CASSLFSGGTEAFF. The V gene is TRBV11-2, the J gene TRBJ1-1, with 7 bases matching TRBD1. Germline lookup yields CDR1 SGHAT and CDR2 FQNNGV. CDR3 length: 14 residues. The V segment lost 2 bases and the J segment 4 bases; nucleotides outside the gene matches: 4. The entire variable domain, with the rest obtained from reference TRBV11-2 and TRBJ1-1, is as follows: EAGVAQSPRYKIIEKRQSVAFWCNPISGHATLYWYQQILGQGPKLLIQFQNNGVVDDSQLPKDRFSAERLKGVDSTLKIQPAKLEDSAVYLCASSLFSGGTEAFFGQGTRLTVV.

This clonotype appeared a few times. The chain has TRBV20-1 and TRBJ2-4; 11 positions match TRBD2. Germline V lookup: CDR1 DFQATT, CDR2 SNEGSKA (reference sequence). This CDR3 is 16 amino acids long. V trimming: 6 bases; J trimming: 1 base; junction bases outside the gene matches: 8. Here the CDR3 DNA reads TGCAGTGCCACGAATCCTAGCGGGGGGGCCAAAAACATTCAGTACTTC. It codes for CSATNPSGGAKNIQYF.

This clonotype was seen a handful of times. The gene calls are TRBV10-3 and TRBJ1-6; D possibly corresponds to TRBD1 (5 bases). V lost 2 bases to trimming and J lost 2 bases, with 7 bases between them. CDR1 and CDR2 from the germline V gene are ENHRY and SYGVKD. The CDR3 contains 15 residues. CDR3 sequence: CAISEKGTYNSPLHF. The CDR3 coding sequence is TGTGCCATCAGTGAGAAGGGGACCTATAATTCACCCCTCCACTTT.

This clonotype was detected ten times or more. This chain uses TRBV7-8 with TRBJ2-1; perhaps TRBD2 as D (6 bases). Trimming removed 2 bases at V and 7 bases at J, with 18 bases between. CDR1 and CDR2 (germline): SGHVS, FQNEAQ. The CDR3 consists of 16 residues. CDR3 protein: CASSLFGGVPQNEQFF. CDR3 DNA sequence: TGTGCCAGCAGCTTATTCGGGGGAGTCCCACAAAATGAGCAGTTCTTC.

This clonotype was counted only a few times. CDR3 in amino acids: CATSRLQLGQGTDTQYF. CDR3 coding DNA: TGTGCCACCAGCAGACTTCAACTGGGACAGGGAACAGATACGCAGTATTTT. The chain joins TRBV15 to TRBJ2-3; 9 positions agree with TRBD1. V shed 2 bases, J shed 3 bases, and the junction held 9 bases outside the gene matches. The germline V gene has CDR1 LNHNV and CDR2 YYDKDF (reference sequence). This CDR3 is built from 17 residues.

The chain employs TRBV5-1 and TRBJ2-7; TRBD2 is a possible D gene (7 bases). The CDR3 consists of 14 residues. Germline V CDR1 and CDR2: SGHRS, YFSETQ. Trimming took off 6 bases at V and 4 bases at J, with 17 bases between the two ends. CDR3 protein: CASKEGGGIYEQYF. DNA of the CDR3: TGCGCCAGCAAGGAGGGAGGGGGAATATACGAGCAGTACTTC.

Many counts were recorded for this clonotype. CDR3 bases: TGTGCCAGCAGCTCGACTAGCACTAAGTACAATGAGCAGTTCTTC. It encodes CASSSTSTKYNEQFF. The chain carries TRBV3-1 and TRBJ2-1; 7 bases align to TRBD2. Germline V gene lookup returns CDR1 LGHDT and CDR2 YNNKEL (reference sequence). Unmatched junction bases numbered 8, after V lost 5 bases and J lost 4 bases. This CDR3 contains 15 residues.

A remark on this clonotype: A read error may account for a junction end that differs from germline. V is TRBV6-4 and J is TRBJ2-3; TRBD1 might be the D (5 bases). The CDR3 is 14 amino acids. CDR1 MRHNA and CDR2 SNTAGT come from the germline V gene. The CDR3: CANSDRVGTDTQYF. The CDR3, as DNA: TGTGCCAACAGTGACAGAGTGGGCACAGATACGCAGTATTTT.

This clonotype came up a few times. CDR3: CSASRGLNTEAFF. Here the CDR3 DNA reads TGCAGTGCCTCTCGGGGTTTGAACACTGAAGCTTTCTTT. This sequence joins TRBV20-1 and TRBJ1-1; no firm D call. Germline V gives CDR1 DFQATT, CDR2 SNEGSKA (reference sequence). This CDR3 has 13 residues. V was trimmed by 6 bases and J by 0 bases, leaving 11 bases between them.

This chain connects TRBV12-3 or TRBV12-4 to TRBJ1-2; TRBD1 matches at 11 bases. V lost 5 bases and J lost 2; bases outside the gene matches: 7. This CDR3 region has 16 residues. The CDR3 spells CASSLGTGGRNYGYTF. The DNA of the CDR3 is TGTGCCAGCAGTCTCGGGACAGGGGGAAGAAACTATGGCTACACCTTC.